These 5 T cell receptor beta chains were all obtained from the same sample, sequenced in a study of blood T cell repertoires in COVID-19. Profiled with immunoSEQ multiplex PCR; TCRdb holds only in-frame clones, not every one. The data hold roughly 240,000 clones, with about 87% observed a single time. Specimen: PBMCs or T cells enriched from blood (not recorded which). The receptors come from a man aged 45 to 65 who had been exposed to COVID-19.

This clone was observed a few times. The rearrangement joins TRBV3-1 (or the pseudogene TRBV3-2) to TRBJ1-6, with D tentatively TRBD1 (6 bases). Trimming left V 3 bases short and J 3 bases short, with 15 bases between. The CDR3 totals 17 residues. Germline V gene data show CDR1 as LGHDT and CDR2 as YNNKEL (reference sequence). The CDR3 is CASSHPQRGHYNSPLHF. The CDR3 DNA sequence: TGTGCCAGCAGCCATCCCCAACGGGGACACTATAATTCACCCCTCCACTTT.

This sequence joins TRBV11-3 and TRBJ2-7; tentatively, D is TRBD1 (6 bases). The ends were cut back, 6 bases at V and 4 bases at J, with 19 bases in the middle. CDR1 and CDR2 from the germline V gene are SGHNT and YENEEA. The CDR3 consists of 15 residues. The chain's CDR3 is CASSQKHLRGYEQYV. CDR3 nucleotide sequence: TGTGCCAGCAGTCAAAAACACCTTAGGGGGTACGAGCAGTACGTC.

V gene TRBV6-2 or TRBV6-3 combines with J gene TRBJ1-6; unclear D gene. V was pared by 4 bases and J by 0 bases, with 16 bases between. CDR1 MNHEY and CDR2 SVGEGT come from the germline V gene. The CDR3 consists of 18 residues. CDR3 protein: CASSSLPAGSSYNSPLHF. The DNA of the CDR3 is TGTGCCAGCAGTTCCCTCCCGGCAGGAAGCTCCTATAATTCACCCCTCCACTTT.

V usage is TRBV5-1 and J usage is TRBJ2-1; 8 positions agree with TRBD2. The CDR3 is made up of 18 amino acids. V dropped 2 bases and J dropped 9; count of bases not matched to a gene: 19. Germline CDR1 reads SGHRS; CDR2 reads YFSETQ. CDR3 residues: CASSFQSPGLGVYGEQFF. DNA for the CDR3: TGCGCCAGCAGCTTCCAAAGCCCGGGACTAGGGGTTTATGGTGAGCAGTTCTTC.

Regarding this clone: The sample holds other DNA sequences that translate to the same CDR3. The chain recombines TRBV19 with TRBJ1-2; TRBD1 might be the D (5 bases). The length of the CDR3 is 12 residues. Germline V gene data show CDR1 as LNHDA and CDR2 as SQIVND (reference sequence). The V end was cut by 7 bases, the J end by 4 bases, with 10 bases between. The CDR3 loop reads CASKRGGYGYTF. In nucleotides, the CDR3 is TGTGCCAGTAAAAGGGGCGGCTATGGCTACACCTTC. The full variable domain, its missing parts supplied by reference TRBV19 and TRBJ1-2, is DGGITQSPKYLFRKEGQNVTLSCEQNLNHDAMYWYRQDPGQGLRLIYYSQIVNDFQKGDIAEGYSVSREKKESFPLTVTSAQKNPTAFYLCASKRGGYGYTFGSGTRLTVV.